The next 28 T cell receptor beta chains were all read from a single sample in a study of T-cell memory formation after mild COVID-19. TCRdb recomputed calls from the 5' RACE reads with MiXCR, one row per CDR3 protein. This table holds some 130,000 distinct CDR3 sequences, roughly 15% found once. Material: PBMCs or a T cell subset sorted from them (not recorded which). The receptors come from an adult woman who had mild COVID-19 (a few samples of this study predate the infection). Cell type and time point are not known.

This clonotype occurred a few times. The chain couples TRBV6-2 or TRBV6-3 to TRBJ2-2; a possible D gene is TRBD2 (5 bases). The V and J ends lost 6 bases and 7 bases respectively, with 12 bases between them. CDR1 is MNHEY and CDR2 is SVGEGT in the germline V gene. The CDR3 consists of 13 residues. CDR3: CASSPTGYGELFF. CDR3 nucleotides: TGTGCCAGCAGCCCTACGGGATACGGGGAGCTGTTTTTT.

This clonotype showed up just a few times. The chain is built from TRBV7-9 and TRBJ2-1; D may be TRBD2 (6 bases). Deletions cut 3 bases from V and 6 bases from J, with 15 bases between. Germline V gene lookup returns CDR1 SEHNR and CDR2 FQNEAQ (reference sequence). This CDR3 comprises 15 residues. The CDR3 protein is CASSLNMGGGNEQFF. The CDR3 DNA reads TGTGCCAGCAGCTTGAACATGGGAGGAGGCAATGAGCAGTTCTTC.

The J gene is TRBJ2-2, the V gene TRBV4-1, with a weak D call TRBD1 (6 bases). The CDR3 is made up of 16 amino acids. V was clipped by 1 base and J by 0 bases, with 9 bases between them. The V gene's germline CDR1 is MGHRA and CDR2 YSYEKL. CDR3 region: CASSQGWGPNTGELFF. The CDR3 DNA is TGCGCCAGCAGCCAAGGGTGGGGGCCGAACACCGGGGAGCTGTTTTTT.

This clonotype was detected only a few times. The V and J genes are TRBV24-1 and TRBJ2-3; TRBD1 agrees at 11 bases. The CDR3 consists of 16 residues. With 4 bases clipped from V and 0 bases from J, the junction kept 2 bases outside the gene matches. Per germline, CDR1 KGHDR and CDR2 SFDVKD. CDR3 in amino acids: CATSEGQGVSTDTQYF. CDR3 coding DNA: TGTGCCACCAGTGAGGGACAGGGGGTTAGCACAGATACGCAGTATTTT.

This clonotype was counted many times. This sequence joins TRBV5-6 and TRBJ1-5; the D gene is possibly TRBD1 (5 bases). The CDR3 totals 16 residues. Trimming took 0 bases from V and 4 from J, leaving 14 bases between them. Germline CDR1 is SGHDT and CDR2 is YYEEEE. Here the CDR3 DNA reads TGTGCCAGCAGCTTGGGCTGGCAGGGAGGGAATCAGCCCCAGCATTTT. Its protein product is CASSLGWQGGNQPQHF.

The J gene is TRBJ2-7, the V gene TRBV27; 7 bases fit TRBD2. There are 14 residues in the CDR3. V lost 3 bases, J lost 2 bases, and 4 bases stayed unmatched. The germline CDR1 and CDR2 sequences are MNHEY and SMNVEV (reference sequence). The CDR3 protein is CASSFSRGAYEQYF. CDR3 bases: TGTGCCAGCAGTTTTAGCCGGGGGGCCTACGAGCAGTACTTC.

The V gene is TRBV14, the J gene TRBJ2-7; 8 nucleotides align to TRBD2. Germline lookup yields CDR1 SGHDN and CDR2 FVKESK. The CDR3 sequence is 17 residues long. The V gene end was trimmed by 0 bases and the J gene end by 1 base; junction bases not matched to a gene: 8. The CDR3 nucleotides read TGTGCCAGCAGCCAAGAATCCCCGGGAGGGATTTCCTACGAGCAGTACTTC. It specifies CASSQESPGGISYEQYF.

The CDR3 is CASSQEFWESYGYTF. The CDR3 coding sequence is TGCGCCAGCAGCCAAGAGTTCTGGGAGAGCTATGGCTACACCTTC. V usage is TRBV4-1 and J usage is TRBJ1-2, with D unresolved. Germline V gene lookup returns CDR1 MGHRA and CDR2 YSYEKL. The CDR3 has 15 amino acids. V lost 0 bases, J lost 4 bases, and 12 bases lay in between.

In this sample, this clonotype turned up a few times. The chain combines TRBV20-1 with TRBJ2-7, with 9 bases that match TRBD2. The CDR3 runs 13 residues. V was pared by 6 bases and J by 1 base, with 4 bases of the junction left unmatched. Germline CDR1 is DFQATT and CDR2 is SNEGSKA (reference sequence). CDR3 sequence reads: CSADSGSSYEQYF. The CDR3 bases are TGCAGTGCAGATAGCGGGAGTTCCTACGAGCAGTACTTC.

V and J are TRBV12-3 or TRBV12-4 and TRBJ2-5; perhaps TRBD2 as D (6 bases). This CDR3 contains 14 residues. The V end was cut by 3 bases, the J end by 4 bases, with 12 bases between. CDR3 in amino acids: CASSLSGGGETQYF. The CDR3 coding sequence is TGTGCCAGCAGTTTGTCCGGGGGAGGAGAGACCCAGTACTTC.

This rearrangement joins TRBV29-1 to TRBJ2-1; 10 bases align to TRBD1. V gave up 2 bases and J gave up 6 bases; unmatched junction bases: 1. Germline V gene sequence: CDR1 SQVTM, CDR2 ANQGSEA. This CDR3 is 13 amino acids long. Written as DNA, the CDR3 is TGCAGCGTTGAAAGGGACAGGGGCAATGAGCAGTTCTTC. Protein sequence: CSVERDRGNEQFF.

Written as DNA, the CDR3 is TGCAGTGCTCCCCGCTTGGGTTTTGCAACTAATGAAAAACTGTTTTTT. Its protein product is CSAPRLGFATNEKLFF. The chain links TRBV20-1 to TRBJ1-4, with D hard to call. Germline V lookup: CDR1 DFQATT, CDR2 SNEGSKA (reference sequence). The CDR3 covers 16 residues. V was clipped by 5 bases and J by 0 bases, with 16 bases between them.

CDR3 nucleotides: TGTGCCAGCACCCTCCTGCTAGCGGGAGGGCTCGGGGAGCTGTTTTTT. This encodes CASTLLLAGGLGELFF. V gene TRBV27 combines with J gene TRBJ2-2, with 12 bases lining up with TRBD2. The ends lost 7 bases at V and 7 bases at J; junction bases unmatched: 10. The CDR3 loop spans 16 amino acids. The germline gives CDR1 MNHEY, CDR2 SMNVEV (reference sequence).

The chain uses TRBV12-3 or TRBV12-4 and TRBJ2-1; 10 positions agree with TRBD2. The CDR3 sequence is 14 residues long. After removal of 5 bases from V and 6 bases from J, the junction contained 4 bases not matched to a gene. The CDR3 coding sequence is TGTGCCAGCAGTACTAGCGGGGAGTTCAATGAGCAGTTCTTC. Its protein is CASSTSGEFNEQFF.

This clonotype has more than one count but fewer than ten. The chain joins TRBV7-9 to TRBJ2-5; a possible D gene is TRBD2 (5 bases). There are 13 residues in the CDR3. Germline lookup yields CDR1 SEHNR and CDR2 FQNEAQ (reference sequence). V was shortened by 6 bases and J by 3 bases, with 11 bases between the two germline ends. CDR3 coding DNA: TGTGCCAGCAGAAAGAGCGGTGAAGAGACCCAGTACTTC. Translating it yields CASRKSGEETQYF.

This clonotype was counted only a few times. For the CDR3, the DNA is TGTGCCAGCAGTTACCCGAGGGGGCAGAGGGGCGAGGGTGAAGCTTTCTTT. It encodes CASSYPRGQRGEGEAFF. This chain links TRBV6-6 with TRBJ1-1; TRBD1 matches at 7 bases. Losses at the gene ends were 2 bases for V and 7 bases for J; bases not matched to a gene: 16. The V gene's germline CDR1 is MNHNY and CDR2 SVGAGI (reference sequence). CDR3 length: 17 amino acids.

The CDR3 reads CSARDRGDTQYF. CDR3 in DNA: TGCAGTGCTAGAGATAGGGGAGATACGCAGTATTTT. V usage is TRBV20-1 and J usage is TRBJ2-3, with a tentative D call TRBD1 (5 bases). V dropped 0 bases and J dropped 5 bases, with 6 bases sitting between them. Germline V gives CDR1 DFQATT, CDR2 SNEGSKA (reference sequence). The CDR3 runs 12 residues.

The rearrangement joins TRBV29-1 to TRBJ2-7; maybe TRBD2 (6 bases). The V gene's germline CDR1 is SQVTM and CDR2 ANQGSEA. The V end lost 1 base, the J end lost 1 base, and 8 bases lay between the germline ends. This CDR3 contains 13 residues. Written as DNA, the CDR3 is TGCAGCGTTGAAGGGAGGGAATCCTACGAGCAGTACTTC. Its translation: CSVEGRESYEQYF.

This clonotype has ten or more counts. CDR3 nucleotides: TGTGCCAGCGGGGGGACTAGCGGGAGGAGGGTGGAGACCCAGTACTTC. Translating gives CASGGTSGRRVETQYF. The chain combines TRBV3-1 with TRBJ2-5; 15 nucleotides match TRBD2. This CDR3 spans 16 amino acids. Trimming took 8 bases from V and 5 from J; bases not matched to a gene: 9. CDR1 LGHDT and CDR2 YNNKEL come from the germline V gene (reference sequence).

As to this clonotype: One end of the junction varies from germline; a read error may be responsible. The V gene is TRBV7-7, the J gene TRBJ2-3; D unclear. This CDR3 contains 13 residues. Per germline, CDR1 SSHAT and CDR2 FNYEAQ (reference sequence). The CDR3 region has the DNA TGTGCTAGCAGCTTAAGTTTGGCGAAACCGCAGTATTTT. It is translated as CASSLSLAKPQYF.

This clonotype was counted a few times. This chain links TRBV5-4 with TRBJ2-7; 8 bases are a match to TRBD2. Germline trimming cut 5 bases from V and 0 bases from J; bases unmatched to any gene: 7. CDR3 size: 15 residues. Germline CDR1 SGHNT, CDR2 YYREEE (reference sequence). CDR3 amino acids: CASSRSGSASYEQYF. CDR3 DNA sequence: TGTGCCAGCAGTCGAAGCGGGAGCGCCTCCTACGAGCAGTACTTC.

This sequence joins TRBV18 and TRBJ2-5, with TRBD1 matching over 7 bases. The CDR3 length is 13 residues. Unmatched junction bases numbered 5, after V lost 6 bases and J lost 4 bases. Germline V gene data show CDR1 as KGHSH and CDR2 as LQKENI. CDR3 region: CASSPGQAETQYF. The CDR3 DNA reads TGTGCCAGCTCGCCTGGACAGGCAGAGACCCAGTACTTC.

The chain couples TRBV5-6 to TRBJ2-3; D may be TRBD2 (7 bases). Trimming removed 3 bases at V and 0 bases at J, with 17 bases between. The germline V gene has CDR1 SGHDT and CDR2 YYEEEE. CDR3 length: 17 amino acids. The CDR3 DNA follows: TGTGCCAGCAGCTCCGCCTTAGGGGGGGCAAGCACAGATACGCAGTATTTT. It is translated as CASSSALGGASTDTQYF.

The sample holds a few counts of this clonotype. The chain employs TRBV19 and TRBJ2-4, with 8 positions matching TRBD1. The trim removed 7 bases at V and 0 bases at J, leaving 8 bases unmatched. The CDR3 runs 16 residues. Looked up from germline, CDR1 is LNHDA and CDR2 is SQIVND (reference sequence). The CDR3 nucleotides read TGTGCCAGTACTACACAGGGGGGAATAGCCAAAAACATTCAGTACTTC. Translated, it gives CASTTQGGIAKNIQYF.

V is TRBV5-1 and J is TRBJ1-4; maybe TRBD1 (5 bases). The CDR3 runs 14 residues. Germline values: CDR1 SGHRS, CDR2 YFSETQ. Trimming took 4 bases from V and 8 from J, leaving 15 bases between them. The CDR3 DNA is TGCGCCAGCAGCCCGGGACGGGGGGACGAAAAACTGTTTTTT. The encoded protein is CASSPGRGDEKLFF.

The J gene is TRBJ2-3, the V gene TRBV4-1; 8 bases align to TRBD1. CDR3 size: 15 residues. Germline CDR1 is MGHRA and CDR2 is YSYEKL. V shed 6 bases, J shed 5 bases, and the junction held 10 bases outside the gene matches. The CDR3 region is CASSQHGQGKDTQYF. For the CDR3, the DNA is TGCGCCAGCAGTCAGCACGGACAGGGCAAAGATACGCAGTATTTT.

The chain joins TRBV12-3 or TRBV12-4 to TRBJ2-3; D not resolved. With 6 bases removed from V and 7 bases from J, the gap between germline ends came to 8 bases. This CDR3 is 11 amino acids long. The CDR3 spells CASSRGNTQYF. CDR3 nucleotide sequence: TGTGCCAGCAGCCGTGGGAATACGCAGTATTTT.

The chain couples TRBV7-6 to TRBJ2-2; TRBD2 is a possible D gene (6 bases). The CDR3 covers 11 residues. V lost 5 bases and J 9 bases, leaving 7 bases between the germline ends. Germline CDR1 reads SGHVS; CDR2 reads FNYEAQ. For the CDR3, the DNA is TGTGCCAGCAGCCGGACTAGGGAGCTGTTTTTT. Protein sequence: CASSRTRELFF.